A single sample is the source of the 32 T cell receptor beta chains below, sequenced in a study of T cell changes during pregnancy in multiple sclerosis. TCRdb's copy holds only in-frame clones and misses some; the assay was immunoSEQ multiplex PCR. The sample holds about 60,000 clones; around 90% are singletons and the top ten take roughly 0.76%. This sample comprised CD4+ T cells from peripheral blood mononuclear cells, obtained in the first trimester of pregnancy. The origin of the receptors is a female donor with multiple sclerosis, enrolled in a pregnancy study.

CDR3 in amino acids: CAISESPRGDYGYTF. The CDR3 DNA reads as TGTGCCATCAGTGAGTCCCCGCGAGGTGACTATGGCTACACCTTC. The J gene is TRBJ1-2, the V gene TRBV10-3; D is ambiguous. The V gene's germline CDR1 is ENHRY and CDR2 SYGVKD. The germline V and J ends were trimmed by 0 bases and 3 bases, with 11 bases remaining between them. The CDR3 loop spans 15 amino acids.

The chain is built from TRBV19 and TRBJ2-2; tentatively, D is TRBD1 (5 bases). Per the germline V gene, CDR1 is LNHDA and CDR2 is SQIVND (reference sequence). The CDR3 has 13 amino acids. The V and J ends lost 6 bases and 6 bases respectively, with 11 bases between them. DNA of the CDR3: TGTGCCAGTAGCAACAGGTTTTCCGGGGAGCTGTTTTTT. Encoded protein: CASSNRFSGELFF. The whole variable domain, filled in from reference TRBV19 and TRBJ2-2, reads DGGITQSPKYLFRKEGQNVTLSCEQNLNHDAMYWYRQDPGQGLRLIYYSQIVNDFQKGDIAEGYSVSREKKESFPLTVTSAQKNPTAFYLCASSNRFSGELFFGEGSRLTVL.

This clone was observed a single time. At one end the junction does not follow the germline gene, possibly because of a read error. For the CDR3, the DNA is TGTGCCAGCAGCTTAGCTCTGGGACAGGGAGACTATGGCTACGCCTTC. Amino acids: CASSLALGQGDYGYAF. The V gene is TRBV7-9, the J gene TRBJ1-2, with 9 bases aligning to TRBD1. The CDR3 runs to 16 residues. Germline CDR1 reads SEHNR; CDR2 reads FQNEAQ (reference sequence). Using reference TRBV7-9 and TRBJ1-2 for the parts outside the CDR3, the full variable domain is DTGVSQNPRHKITKRGQNVTFRCDPISEHNRLYWYRQTLGQGPEFLTYFQNEAQLEKSRLLSDRFSAERPKGSFSTLEIQRTEQGDSAMYLCASSLALGQGDYGYAFGSGTRLTVV.

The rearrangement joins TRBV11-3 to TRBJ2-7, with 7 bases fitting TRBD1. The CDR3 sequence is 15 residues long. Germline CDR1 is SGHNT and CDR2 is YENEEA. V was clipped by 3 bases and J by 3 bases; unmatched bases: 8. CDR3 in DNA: TGTGCCAGCAGCTTGGCTTGGGACAGAGACTACGAGCAGTACTTC. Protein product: CASSLAWDRDYEQYF.

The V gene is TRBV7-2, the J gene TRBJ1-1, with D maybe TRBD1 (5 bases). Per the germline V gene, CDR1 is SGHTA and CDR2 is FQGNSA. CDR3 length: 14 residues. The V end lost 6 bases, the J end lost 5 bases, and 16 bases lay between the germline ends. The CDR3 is CASSLRVGTTEAFF. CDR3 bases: TGTGCCAGCAGTCTTCGGGTAGGGACTACTGAAGCTTTCTTT.

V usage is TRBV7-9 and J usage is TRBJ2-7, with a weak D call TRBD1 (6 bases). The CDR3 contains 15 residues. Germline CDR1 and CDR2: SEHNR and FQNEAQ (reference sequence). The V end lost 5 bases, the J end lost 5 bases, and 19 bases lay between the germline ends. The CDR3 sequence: CASSKGTGFLDEQYF. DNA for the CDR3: TGTGCCAGCAGCAAAGGCACAGGGTTCTTAGACGAGCAGTACTTC.

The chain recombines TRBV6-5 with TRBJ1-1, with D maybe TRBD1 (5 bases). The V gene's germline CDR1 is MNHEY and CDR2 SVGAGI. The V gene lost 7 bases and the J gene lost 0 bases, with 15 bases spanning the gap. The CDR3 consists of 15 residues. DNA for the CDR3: TGTGCCAGCAACTACGCGGGGGGGATGAACACTGAAGCTTTCTTT. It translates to CASNYAGGMNTEAFF.

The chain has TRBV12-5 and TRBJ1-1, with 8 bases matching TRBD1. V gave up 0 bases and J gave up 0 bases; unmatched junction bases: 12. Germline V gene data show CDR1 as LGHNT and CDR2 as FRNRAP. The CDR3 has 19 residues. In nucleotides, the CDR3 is TGTGCTAGTGGTTTGGTTGCCAGGGGGCTGCAACTTATGAACACTGAAGCTTTCTTT. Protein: CASGLVARGLQLMNTEAFF. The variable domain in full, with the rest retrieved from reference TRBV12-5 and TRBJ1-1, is DARVTQTPRHKVTEMGQEVTMRCQPILGHNTVFWYRQTMMQGLELLAYFRNRAPLDDSGMPKDRFSAEMPDATLATLKIQPSEPRDSAVYFCASGLVARGLQLMNTEAFFGQGTRLTVV.

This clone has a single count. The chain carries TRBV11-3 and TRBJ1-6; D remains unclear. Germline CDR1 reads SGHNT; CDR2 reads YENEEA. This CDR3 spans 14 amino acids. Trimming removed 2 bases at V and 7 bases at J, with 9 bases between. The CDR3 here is CASSLPERNSPLHF. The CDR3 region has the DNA TGTGCCAGCAGCTTACCAGAGAGGAATTCACCCCTCCACTTT.

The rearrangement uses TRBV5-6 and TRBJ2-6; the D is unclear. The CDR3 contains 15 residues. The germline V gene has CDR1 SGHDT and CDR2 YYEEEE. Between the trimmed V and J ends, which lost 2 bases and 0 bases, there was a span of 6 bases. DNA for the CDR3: TGTGCCAGCAGCTTTTTAGACTCTGGGGCCAACGTCCTGACTTTC. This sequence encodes CASSFLDSGANVLTF.

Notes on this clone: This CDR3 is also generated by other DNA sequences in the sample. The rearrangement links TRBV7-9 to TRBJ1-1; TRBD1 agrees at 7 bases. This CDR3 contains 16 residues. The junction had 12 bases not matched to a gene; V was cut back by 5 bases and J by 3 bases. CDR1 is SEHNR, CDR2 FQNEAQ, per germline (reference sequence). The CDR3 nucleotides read TGTGCCAGCAGCCCCACACGACAGGGTAAGGACACTGAAGCTTTCTTT. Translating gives CASSPTRQGKDTEAFF.

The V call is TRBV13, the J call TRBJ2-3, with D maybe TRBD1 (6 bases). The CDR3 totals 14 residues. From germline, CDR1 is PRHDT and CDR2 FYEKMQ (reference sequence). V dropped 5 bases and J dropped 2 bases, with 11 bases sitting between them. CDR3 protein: CASSIGQPTDTQYF. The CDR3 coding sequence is TGTGCCAGCAGCATCGGACAGCCCACAGATACGCAGTATTTT.

The CDR3 protein is CAIRTGEINEQFF. The CDR3 DNA is TGTGCCATCAGAACAGGGGAAATAAATGAGCAGTTCTTC. The J gene is TRBJ2-1, the V gene TRBV10-3; 7 positions agree with TRBD1. J lost 7 bases, V lost 6 bases, and 6 bases had no gene match. This CDR3 region has 13 residues. CDR1 is ENHRY, CDR2 SYGVKD, per germline.

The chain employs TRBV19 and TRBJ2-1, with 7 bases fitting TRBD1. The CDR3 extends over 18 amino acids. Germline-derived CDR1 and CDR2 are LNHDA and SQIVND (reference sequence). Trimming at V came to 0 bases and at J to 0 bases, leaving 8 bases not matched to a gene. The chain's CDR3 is CASSIESWTGSSYNEQFF. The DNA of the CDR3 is TGTGCCAGTAGTATAGAGTCTTGGACAGGTAGCTCCTACAATGAGCAGTTCTTC.

CDR3 loop: CASSERSGAFREKLFF. CDR3 DNA: TGTGCCAGCAGTGAACGTAGTGGGGCTTTTCGTGAAAAACTGTTTTTT. V usage is TRBV2 and J usage is TRBJ1-4, with a weak D call TRBD1 (5 bases). Germline lookup yields CDR1 SNHLY and CDR2 FYNNEI. V gave up 2 bases and J gave up 7 bases, with 17 bases separating them. CDR3 size: 16 residues.

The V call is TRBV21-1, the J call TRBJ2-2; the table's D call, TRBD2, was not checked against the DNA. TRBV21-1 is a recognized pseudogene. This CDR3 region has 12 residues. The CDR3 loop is CASSKEPGELFF. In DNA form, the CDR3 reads TGTGCCAGCAGCAAAGAGCCCGGGGAGCTGTTTTTT.

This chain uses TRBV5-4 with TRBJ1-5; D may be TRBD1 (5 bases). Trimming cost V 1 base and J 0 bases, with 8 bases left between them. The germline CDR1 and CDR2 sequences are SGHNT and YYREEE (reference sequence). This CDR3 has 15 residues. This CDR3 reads CASSLWGGSNQPQHF. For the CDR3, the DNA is TGTGCCAGCAGCTTGTGGGGGGGTAGCAATCAGCCCCAGCATTTT.

The CDR3 DNA follows: TGTGCCAGCAGCGGACAGCCTTCTGCACCCCTCCACTTT. This translates into CASSGQPSAPLHF. V gene TRBV7-2 combines with J gene TRBJ1-6; tentative D call: TRBD1 (6 bases). Germline-derived CDR1 and CDR2 are SGHTA and FQGNSA. V lost 5 bases and J 11 bases, leaving 13 bases between the germline ends. CDR3 length: 13 residues.

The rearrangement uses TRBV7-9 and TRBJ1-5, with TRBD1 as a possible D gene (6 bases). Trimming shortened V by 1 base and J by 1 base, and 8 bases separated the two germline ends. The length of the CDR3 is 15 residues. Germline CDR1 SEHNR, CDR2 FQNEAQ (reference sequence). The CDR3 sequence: CASSLEGVSNQPQHF. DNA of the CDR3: TGTGCCAGCAGCTTAGAGGGGGTGAGCAATCAGCCCCAGCATTTT.

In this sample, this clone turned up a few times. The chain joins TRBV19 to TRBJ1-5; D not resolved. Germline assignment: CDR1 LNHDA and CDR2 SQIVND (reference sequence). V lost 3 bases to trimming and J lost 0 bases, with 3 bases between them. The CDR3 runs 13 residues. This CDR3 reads CASSISSNQPQHF. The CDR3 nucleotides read TGTGCCAGTAGTATCAGTAGCAATCAGCCCCAGCATTTT.

Here the CDR3 DNA reads TGTGCCATCAGTCCAGGGGTCGGCGAGCAGTACTTC. This encodes CAISPGVGEQYF. This chain connects TRBV10-3 to TRBJ2-7; D may be TRBD1 (6 bases). CDR3 length: 12 residues. V lost 5 bases to trimming and J lost 6 bases, with 11 bases between them. Germline-derived CDR1 and CDR2 are ENHRY and SYGVKD.

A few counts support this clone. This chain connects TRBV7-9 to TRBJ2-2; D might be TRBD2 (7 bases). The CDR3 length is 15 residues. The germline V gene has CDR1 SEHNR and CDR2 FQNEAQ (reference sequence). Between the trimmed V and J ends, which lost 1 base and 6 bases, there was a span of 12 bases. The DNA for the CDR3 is TGTGCCAGCAGCTTAGGAGGGGGAGGGGCCGGGGAGCTGTTTTTT. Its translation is CASSLGGGGAGELFF.

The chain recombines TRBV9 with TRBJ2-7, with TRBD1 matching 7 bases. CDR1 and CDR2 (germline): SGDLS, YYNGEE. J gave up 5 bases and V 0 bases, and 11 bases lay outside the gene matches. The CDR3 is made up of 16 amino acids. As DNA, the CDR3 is TGTGCCAGCAGCGTAGGGACAGGCCTTCGCATCCACGAGCAGTACTTC. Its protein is CASSVGTGLRIHEQYF.

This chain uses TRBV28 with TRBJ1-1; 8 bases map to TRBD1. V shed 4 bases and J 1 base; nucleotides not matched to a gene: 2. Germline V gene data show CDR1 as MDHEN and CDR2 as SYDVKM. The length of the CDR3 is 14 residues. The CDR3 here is CASSWDRKNTEAFF. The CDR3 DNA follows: TGTGCCAGCAGTTGGGACAGGAAGAACACTGAAGCTTTCTTT.

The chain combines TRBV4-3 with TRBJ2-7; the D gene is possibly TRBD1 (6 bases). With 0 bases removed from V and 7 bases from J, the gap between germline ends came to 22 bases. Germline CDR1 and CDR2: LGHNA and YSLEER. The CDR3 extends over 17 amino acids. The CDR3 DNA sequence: TGCGCCAGCAGCCAAGATATACGAGGCAGGGGAATATGGGAGCAGTACTTC. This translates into CASSQDIRGRGIWEQYF.

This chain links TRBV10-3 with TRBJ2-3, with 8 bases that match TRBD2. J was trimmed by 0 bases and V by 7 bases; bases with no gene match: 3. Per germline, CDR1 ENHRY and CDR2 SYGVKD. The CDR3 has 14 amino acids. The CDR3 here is CAINGGGSTDTQYF. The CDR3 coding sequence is TGTGCCATCAACGGCGGGGGGAGCACAGATACGCAGTATTTT.

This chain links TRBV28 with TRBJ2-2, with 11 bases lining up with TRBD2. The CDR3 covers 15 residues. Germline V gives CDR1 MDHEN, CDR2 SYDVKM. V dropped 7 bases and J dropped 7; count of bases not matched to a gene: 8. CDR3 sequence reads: CASTRLAGRGGELFF. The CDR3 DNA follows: TGTGCCAGCACTCGACTAGCGGGGAGGGGCGGGGAGCTGTTTTTT.

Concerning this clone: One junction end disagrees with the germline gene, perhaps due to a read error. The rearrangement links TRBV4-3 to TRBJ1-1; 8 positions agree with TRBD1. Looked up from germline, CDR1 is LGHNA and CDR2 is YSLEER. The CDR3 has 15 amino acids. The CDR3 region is CASSQLGGRAGGEVF. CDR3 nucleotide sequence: TGCGCCAGCAGCCAACTTGGAGGTCGGGCAGGGGGCGAAGTCTTT.

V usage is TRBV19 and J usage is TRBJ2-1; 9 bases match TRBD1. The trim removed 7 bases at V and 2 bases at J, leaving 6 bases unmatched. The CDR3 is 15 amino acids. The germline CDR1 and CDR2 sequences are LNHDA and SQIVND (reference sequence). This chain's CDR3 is CASTPGQGPYNEQFF. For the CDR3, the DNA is TGTGCCAGTACCCCGGGACAGGGCCCCTACAATGAGCAGTTCTTC.

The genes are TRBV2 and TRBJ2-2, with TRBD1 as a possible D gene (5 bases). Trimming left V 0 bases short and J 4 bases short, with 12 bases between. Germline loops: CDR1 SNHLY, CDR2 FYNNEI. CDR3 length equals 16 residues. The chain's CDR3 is CASSEAGRVVTGELFF. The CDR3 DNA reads TGTGCCAGCAGTGAAGCTGGCAGGGTTGTCACCGGGGAGCTGTTTTTT.

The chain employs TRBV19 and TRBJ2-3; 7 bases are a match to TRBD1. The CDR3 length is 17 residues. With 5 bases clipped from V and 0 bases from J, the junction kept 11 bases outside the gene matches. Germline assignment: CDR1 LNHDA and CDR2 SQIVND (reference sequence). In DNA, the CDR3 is TGTGCCAGTAGTCCCTTGGGACAGCCAACTAGCACAGATACGCAGTATTTT. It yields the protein CASSPLGQPTSTDTQYF.

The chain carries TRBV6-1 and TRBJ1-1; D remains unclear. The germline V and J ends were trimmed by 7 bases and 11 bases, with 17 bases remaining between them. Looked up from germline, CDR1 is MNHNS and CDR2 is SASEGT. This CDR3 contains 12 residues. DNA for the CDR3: TGTGCCAGCACTTTGATGAGGTTTGGGGCTTTCTTT. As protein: CASTLMRFGAFF.